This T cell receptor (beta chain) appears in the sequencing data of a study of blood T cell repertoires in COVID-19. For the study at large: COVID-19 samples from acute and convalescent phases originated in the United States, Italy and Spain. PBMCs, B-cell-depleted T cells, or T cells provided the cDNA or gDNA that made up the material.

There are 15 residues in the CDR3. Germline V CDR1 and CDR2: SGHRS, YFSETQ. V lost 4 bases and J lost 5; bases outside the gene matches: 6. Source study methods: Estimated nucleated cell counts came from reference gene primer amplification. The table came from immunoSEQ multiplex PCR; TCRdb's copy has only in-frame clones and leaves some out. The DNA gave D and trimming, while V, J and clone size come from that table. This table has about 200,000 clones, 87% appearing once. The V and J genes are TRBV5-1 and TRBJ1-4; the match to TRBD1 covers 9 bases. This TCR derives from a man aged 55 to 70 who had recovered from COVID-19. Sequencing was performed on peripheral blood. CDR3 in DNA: TGCGCCAGCAGCCCGGGACAGGGTGAGAATGAAAAACTGTTTTTT. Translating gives CASSPGQGENEKLFF.